These 26 T cell receptor beta chains share one sample of origin, sequenced in a study of shared clonotypes between healthy human individuals. Clones were read by immunoSEQ multiplex PCR, and TCRdb kept only the in-frame ones, dropping some. Of some 2.3 million clones listed, more than 85% were seen once; the top ten hold under 0.45%. Sequencing was performed on naive CD4+ T cells from PBMCs. Stated subset: CD45RA+ positively selected. These receptors were collected from a man aged 18 to 30 in good health. Some clones in this sample may be carry-over from other donors' samples.

The V call is TRBV30, the J call TRBJ1-5; D is perhaps TRBD1 (6 bases). Germline lookup yields CDR1 GTSNPN and CDR2 SVGIG (reference sequence). V was shortened by 3 bases and J by 5 bases, with 11 bases between the two germline ends. The CDR3 contains 13 residues. The CDR3 DNA follows: TGTGCCTGGAGCGACAGGACGGATCAGCCCCAGCATTTT. Protein: CAWSDRTDQPQHF.

The genes are TRBV5-1 and TRBJ2-1; no clear D. The length of the CDR3 is 13 residues. The germline V gene encodes CDR1 SGHRS and CDR2 YFSETQ. V lost 5 bases and J 7 bases, leaving 13 bases between the germline ends. The CDR3 nucleotides read TGCGCCAGCAGGCGCATACCAGGAAATGAGCAGTTCTTC. Its translation: CASRRIPGNEQFF.

CDR3 nucleotides: TGTGCCATCAGCCCTCAAAGGAGGGGACAGATCAGCTCCTACGAGCAGTACTTC. Encoded protein: CAISPQRRGQISSYEQYF. This sequence joins TRBV10-3 and TRBJ2-7; tentative D call: TRBD1 (7 bases). Trimming took 6 bases from V and 0 from J, leaving 24 bases between them. This CDR3 comprises 18 residues. Germline CDR1 ENHRY, CDR2 SYGVKD.

With regard to this clone: At the DNA level, this CDR3 is encoded by other sequences in the same sample as well. The rearrangement links TRBV7-9 to TRBJ2-1; D remains unclear. This CDR3 region has 11 residues. Trimming stripped 0 bases from V and 7 bases from J, with 1 base between. Germline V gives CDR1 SEHNR, CDR2 FQNEAQ (reference sequence). CDR3 DNA: TGTGCCAGCAGCTTAGCGAATGAGCAGTTCTTC. Translation: CASSLANEQFF.

The V call is TRBV28, the J call TRBJ1-1; 9 bases fit TRBD1. The CDR3 runs 14 residues. The V and J ends lost 6 bases and 3 bases, in that order; junction bases with no gene match: 5. CDR1 and CDR2 from the germline V gene are MDHEN and SYDVKM. The CDR3 DNA reads as TGTGCCAGCAGCCCCGGGACAGGGCACACTGAAGCTTTCTTT. Protein product: CASSPGTGHTEAFF. Variable domain in full (rest from reference TRBV28 and TRBJ1-1): DVKVTQSSRYLVKRTGEKVFLECVQDMDHENMFWYRQDPGLGLRLIYFSYDVKMKEKGDIPEGYSVSREKKERFSLILESASTNQTSMYLCASSPGTGHTEAFFGQGTRLTVV.

The chain joins TRBV19 to TRBJ2-1; TRBD2 aligns across 7 bases. This CDR3 region has 15 residues. Germline V gene data show CDR1 as LNHDA and CDR2 as SQIVND (reference sequence). Trimming took 7 bases from V and 10 from J; bases not matched to a gene: 16. The CDR3 loop is CASTLSWGGFGEQFF. CDR3 DNA sequence: TGTGCCAGTACCCTATCATGGGGAGGGTTTGGGGAGCAGTTCTTC.

The chain employs TRBV11-2 and TRBJ2-1; D unclear. Trimming stripped 8 bases from V and 5 bases from J, with 10 bases between. The CDR3 covers 12 residues. The germline V gene has CDR1 SGHAT and CDR2 FQNNGV. CDR3 nucleotides: TGTGCCAGCGCACCCCAAGACAATGAGCAGTTCTTC. Protein: CASAPQDNEQFF.

The rearrangement joins TRBV4-1 to TRBJ2-5; 7 nucleotides agree with TRBD1. After removal of 3 bases from V and 2 bases from J, the junction contained 6 bases not matched to a gene. The CDR3 loop spans 15 amino acids. The germline V gene has CDR1 MGHRA and CDR2 YSYEKL. CDR3 residues: CASSHLPTGQETQYF. DNA for the CDR3: TGCGCCAGCAGCCACCTTCCGACAGGGCAAGAGACCCAGTACTTC.

This clone was seen only a few times. The V call is TRBV2, the J call TRBJ2-7; weak D call: TRBD1 (6 bases). Germline V lookup: CDR1 SNHLY, CDR2 FYNNEI. With 5 bases removed from V and 0 bases from J, the gap between germline ends came to 14 bases. The CDR3 has 15 amino acids. The CDR3 here is CASSTRQAFSYEQYF. The CDR3, as DNA: TGTGCCAGCAGTACCCGACAGGCTTTCTCCTACGAGCAGTACTTC.

Turning to this clone: Other DNA sequences within the sample encode an identical CDR3. V and J are TRBV30 and TRBJ1-5; D is unresolved. The CDR3 runs 13 residues. V lost 2 bases to trimming and J lost 2 bases, with 7 bases between them. Germline V gives CDR1 GTSNPN, CDR2 SVGIG (reference sequence). Here the CDR3 reads CAWSPSGNQPQHF. The CDR3, as DNA: TGTGCCTGGAGTCCAAGTGGCAATCAGCCCCAGCATTTT.

The chain carries TRBV7-2 and TRBJ2-6; a weak D match, TRBD2 (6 bases). Trimming shortened V by 1 base and J by 1 base, and 14 bases separated the two germline ends. The CDR3 covers 18 residues. From germline, CDR1 is SGHTA and CDR2 FQGNSA. The CDR3: CASSLGGPRESGANVLTF. The DNA for the CDR3 is TGTGCCAGCAGCTTAGGGGGTCCCCGGGAGTCTGGGGCCAACGTCCTGACTTTC. Drawing the rest from reference TRBV7-2 and TRBJ2-6, the complete variable domain is GAGVSQSPSNKVTEKGKDVELRCDPISGHTALYWYRQSLGQGLEFLIYFQGNSAPDKSGLPSDRFSAERTGGSVSTLTIQRTQQEDSAVYLCASSLGGPRESGANVLTFGAGSRLTVL.

The chain carries TRBV5-1 and TRBJ2-1, with D perhaps matching TRBD1 (5 bases). This CDR3 has 17 residues. V gave up 2 bases and J gave up 4 bases, with 19 bases separating them. Germline V gene sequence: CDR1 SGHRS, CDR2 YFSETQ. In DNA form, the CDR3 reads TGCGCCAGCAGCTTCCCGACCGCTACCCGACAGTACAATGAGCAGTTCTTC. Translated: CASSFPTATRQYNEQFF. Full variable domain (remainder filled in from reference TRBV5-1 and TRBJ2-1): KAGVTQTPRYLIKTRGQQVTLSCSPISGHRSVSWYQQTPGQGLQFLFEYFSETQRNKGNFPGRFSGRQFSNSRSEMNVSTLELGDSALYLCASSFPTATRQYNEQFFGPGTRLTVL.

The rearrangement links TRBV5-4 to TRBJ2-1, with 7 bases that match TRBD2. This CDR3 has 16 residues. Germline V gives CDR1 SGHNT, CDR2 YYREEE (reference sequence). With V trimmed by 0 bases and J by 3 bases, 6 bases remained unmatched. The CDR3 here is CASSLGGGVGYNEQFF. In nucleotides, the CDR3 is TGTGCCAGCAGCTTGGGCGGGGGAGTAGGCTACAATGAGCAGTTCTTC.

With regard to this clone: This sample also contains other DNA sequences that code for the same CDR3. The chain links TRBV18 to TRBJ2-2; TRBD1 might be the D (5 bases). V was clipped by 3 bases and J by 0 bases, with 11 bases between them. This CDR3 region has 16 residues. Germline assignment: CDR1 KGHSH and CDR2 LQKENI. CDR3 in amino acids: CASSPISGSNTGELFF. CDR3 coding DNA: TGTGCCAGCTCACCCATTTCAGGGTCGAACACCGGGGAGCTGTTTTTT.

The CDR3 DNA is TGTGCCAGCAGCAAAGGTGGGGGAGCCCACAATGAGCAGTTCTTC. Encoded protein: CASSKGGGAHNEQFF. V and J are TRBV21-1 and TRBJ2-1. TRBV21-1 constitutes a pseudogene. There are 15 residues in the CDR3.

The chain carries TRBV4-1 and TRBJ2-1; possibly TRBD2 for D (6 bases). Trimming shortened V by 1 base and J by 7 bases, and 20 bases separated the two germline ends. This CDR3 has 17 residues. Per the germline V gene, CDR1 is MGHRA and CDR2 is YSYEKL. The CDR3 DNA is TGCGCCAGCAGCCAAGCCGGCAGGAGCCCCGGGAGAAATGAGCAGTTCTTC. Amino acid sequence: CASSQAGRSPGRNEQFF.

V is TRBV6-6 and J is TRBJ2-1; TRBD2 matches 9 bases. CDR3 length: 15 residues. CDR1 and CDR2 from the germline V gene are MNHNY and SVGAGI (reference sequence). V shed 5 bases and J 3 bases; nucleotides not matched to a gene: 5. The CDR3 DNA sequence: TGTGCCAGCAGTCCCCGTAGCGGGAGCTACAATGAGCAGTTCTTC. This encodes CASSPRSGSYNEQFF.

The CDR3 loop reads CSVVWREAVSYNEQFF. CDR3 DNA: TGCAGCGTTGTTTGGCGGGAGGCCGTGTCCTACAATGAGCAGTTCTTC. This chain links TRBV29-1 with TRBJ2-1; 8 nucleotides align to TRBD2. The J segment lost 1 base and the V segment lost 4 bases, leaving 9 bases of the junction unmatched. CDR1 is SQVTM and CDR2 is ANQGSEA in the germline V gene. CDR3 length: 16 amino acids.

This rearrangement joins TRBV27 to TRBJ1-5; D is unclear. Germline V gives CDR1 MNHEY, CDR2 SMNVEV (reference sequence). Trimming took off 0 bases at V and 6 bases at J, with 6 bases between the two ends. The CDR3 extends over 13 amino acids. The CDR3 DNA sequence: TGTGCCAGCAGTTTATCGGTCGGTCAGCCCCAGCATTTT. As protein: CASSLSVGQPQHF.

V and J are TRBV5-1 and TRBJ2-1; 10 bases are a match to TRBD2. The V gene end was trimmed by 5 bases and the J gene end by 6 bases; junction bases not matched to a gene: 11. The germline gives CDR1 SGHRS, CDR2 YFSETQ. CDR3 length: 16 residues. This chain's CDR3 is CASRDDGLAAINEQFF. CDR3 nucleotides: TGCGCCAGCAGGGACGACGGACTAGCGGCTATCAATGAGCAGTTCTTC.

This rearrangement joins TRBV28 to TRBJ2-1; tentative D call: TRBD1 (6 bases). The germline V and J ends were trimmed by 4 bases and 7 bases, with 20 bases remaining between them. Germline lookup yields CDR1 MDHEN and CDR2 SYDVKM. This CDR3 has 16 amino acids. The CDR3, as DNA: TGTGCCAGCAGTTCCCCCGTCGCAGGGGTGAGGAATGAGCAGTTCTTC. This gives the protein CASSSPVAGVRNEQFF.

The rearrangement joins TRBV5-1 to TRBJ2-2, with D unresolved. Deletions cut 4 bases from V and 1 base from J, with 8 bases between. This CDR3 contains 14 residues. Germline CDR1 reads SGHRS; CDR2 reads YFSETQ. The CDR3: CASSRPGNTGELFF. The CDR3 DNA is TGCGCCAGCAGCCGCCCTGGGAACACCGGGGAGCTGTTTTTT. Complete variable domain (other parts from reference TRBV5-1 and TRBJ2-2): KAGVTQTPRYLIKTRGQQVTLSCSPISGHRSVSWYQQTPGQGLQFLFEYFSETQRNKGNFPGRFSGRQFSNSRSEMNVSTLELGDSALYLCASSRPGNTGELFFGEGSRLTVL.

V is TRBV7-9 and J is TRBJ2-7; TRBD1 is a possible D gene (5 bases). V lost 3 bases, J lost 3 bases, and 15 bases lay in between. There are 15 residues in the CDR3. Germline lookup yields CDR1 SEHNR and CDR2 FQNEAQ (reference sequence). DNA of the CDR3: TGTGCCAGCAGCTTCGAAGGGGTAAAGGGCTACGAGCAGTACTTC. It yields the protein CASSFEGVKGYEQYF.

J is TRBJ1-1 and V is TRBV28, with 8 bases fitting TRBD1. V was pared by 6 bases and J by 4 bases, with 10 bases of the junction left unmatched. This CDR3 is 15 amino acids long. Germline V CDR1 and CDR2: MDHEN, SYDVKM. This CDR3 reads CASSLQGVGSTEAFF. The CDR3 DNA reads TGTGCCAGCAGCCTACAGGGGGTAGGGAGCACTGAAGCTTTCTTT.

V usage is TRBV5-4 and J usage is TRBJ2-7, with 13 bases lining up with TRBD2. V lost 1 base to trimming and J lost 4 bases; unmatched junction nucleotides: 5. Germline CDR1 is SGHNT and CDR2 is YYREEE (reference sequence). CDR3 length equals 16 residues. This chain's CDR3 is CASSLPGTSGAYEQYF. CDR3 nucleotide sequence: TGTGCCAGCAGCTTGCCCGGGACTAGCGGGGCGTACGAGCAGTACTTC.

In this sample, this clone turned up a few times. The chain employs TRBV10-1 and TRBJ1-2; D remains ambiguous. Looked up from germline, CDR1 is WNHNN and CDR2 is SYGVQD (reference sequence). This CDR3 is 13 amino acids long. The V and J ends lost 0 bases and 4 bases respectively, with 6 bases between them. The CDR3: CASSESQIYGYTF. Here the CDR3 DNA reads TGCGCCAGCAGTGAGTCACAGATCTATGGCTACACCTTC.